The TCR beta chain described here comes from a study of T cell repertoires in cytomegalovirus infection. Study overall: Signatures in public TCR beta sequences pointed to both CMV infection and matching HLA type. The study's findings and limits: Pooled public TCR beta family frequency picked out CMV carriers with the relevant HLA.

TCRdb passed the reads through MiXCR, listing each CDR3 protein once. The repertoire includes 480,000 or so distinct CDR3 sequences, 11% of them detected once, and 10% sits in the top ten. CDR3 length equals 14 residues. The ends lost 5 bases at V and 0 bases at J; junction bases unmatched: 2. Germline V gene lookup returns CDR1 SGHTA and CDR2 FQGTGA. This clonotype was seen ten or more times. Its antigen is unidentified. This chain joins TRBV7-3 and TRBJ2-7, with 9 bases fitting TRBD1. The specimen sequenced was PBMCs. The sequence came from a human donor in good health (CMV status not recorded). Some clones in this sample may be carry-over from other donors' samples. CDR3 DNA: TGTGCCAGCAGCCCACAGGGGGCCTCCTACGAGCAGTACTTC. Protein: CASSPQGASYEQYF.